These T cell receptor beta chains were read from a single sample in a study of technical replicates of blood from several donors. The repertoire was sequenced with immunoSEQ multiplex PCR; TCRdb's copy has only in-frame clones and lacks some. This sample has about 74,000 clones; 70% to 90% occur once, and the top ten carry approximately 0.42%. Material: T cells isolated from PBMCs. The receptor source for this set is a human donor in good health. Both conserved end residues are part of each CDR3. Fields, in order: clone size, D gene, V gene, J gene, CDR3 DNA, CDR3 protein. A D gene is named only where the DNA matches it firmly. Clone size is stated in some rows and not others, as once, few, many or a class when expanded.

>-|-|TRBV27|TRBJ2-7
TGTGCCAGCAGTCCGTCCCCAGGGGTCGGCTCCTACGAGCAGTACTTC
CASSPSPGVGSYEQYF
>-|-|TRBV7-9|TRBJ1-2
TGTGCCAGCAGCTTGTACTACGAGGATGGCTACACCTTC
CASSLYYEDGYTF
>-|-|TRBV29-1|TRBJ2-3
TGCAGCGTTAAAGGACGAGCAGCGGATACGCAGTATTTT
CSVKGRAADTQYF
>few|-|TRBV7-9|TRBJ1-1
TGTGCCAGCAACCCCATCAGCGGTCCTGAAGCTTTCTTT
CASNPISGPEAFF
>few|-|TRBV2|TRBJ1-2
TGTGCCAGCAGTGAAGGACTCCCCGGGGGCTATGGCTACACCTTC
CASSEGLPGGYGYTF
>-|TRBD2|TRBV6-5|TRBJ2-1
TGTGCCAGCAGCCGCCGGAGCGGGAGAAATGAGCAGTTCTTC
CASSRRSGRNEQFF
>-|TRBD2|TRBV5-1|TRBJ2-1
TGCGCCAGCAGCTTGACGTCTAGCGGGAACAATGAGCAGTTCTTC
CASSLTSSGNNEQFF
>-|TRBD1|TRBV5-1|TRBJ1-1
TGCGCCAGCAGCTTAGACAACAGGGGGACAGCTTTCTTT
CASSLDNRGTAFF
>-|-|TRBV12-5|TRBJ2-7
TGTGCTAGTGGTTTGGGTACTAGCGGCTTCAGGGGGTACGAGCAGTACTTC
CASGLGTSGFRGYEQYF
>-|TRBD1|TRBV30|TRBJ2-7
TGTGCCTGGACACAGGGGATGGACTACGAGCAGTACTTC
CAWTQGMDYEQYF
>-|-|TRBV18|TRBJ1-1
TGTGCCAGCTCACCACTACGGGAAACTGAAGCTTTCTTT
CASSPLRETEAFF
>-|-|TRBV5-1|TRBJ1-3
TGCGCCAGCAGCCTAAACCTTGGAAACACCATATATTTT
CASSLNLGNTIYF
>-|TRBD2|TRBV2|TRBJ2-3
TGTGCCATCCCAGCAACACCTAGCGGTACTAGCACAGATACGCAGTATTTT
CAIPATPSGTSTDTQYF
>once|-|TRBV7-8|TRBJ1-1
TGTGCCAGCAGCTCGAACCGGTTCACTGAAGCTTTCTTT
CASSSNRFTEAFF
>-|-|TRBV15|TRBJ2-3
TGTGCCACCAGCAGATTTTCGGTTATGGGAGGAGAAGATACGCAGTATTTT
CATSRFSVMGGEDTQYF
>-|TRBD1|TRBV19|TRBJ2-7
TGTGCCAGTAGTCCGACAGGGATATACTACGAGCAGTACTTC
CASSPTGIYYEQYF
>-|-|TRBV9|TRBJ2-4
TGTGCCAGCAGCCTTACTGAGGGACTAGCCAAAAACATTCAGTACTTC
CASSLTEGLAKNIQYF
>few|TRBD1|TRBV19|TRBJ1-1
TGTGCCAGTAGGCAACAGGGGGGGACTGAAGCTTTCTTT
CASRQQGGTEAFF
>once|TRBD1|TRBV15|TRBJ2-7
TGTGCCACCAGCATCCGGGACAGGGACTACGAGCAGTACTTC
CATSIRDRDYEQYF
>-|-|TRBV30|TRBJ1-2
TGTGCCTGGAGTGTACAGGCGGCCTATGGCTACACCTTC
CAWSVQAAYGYTF
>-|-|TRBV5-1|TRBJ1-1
TGCGCCAGCAGCTTGGCCAAGGGACATGGGAGTTTGAACACTGAAGCTTTCTTT
CASSLAKGHGSLNTEAFF
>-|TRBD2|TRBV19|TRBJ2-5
TGTGCCAGTAGTTCACTAGCGGGTTTCCAAGAGACCCAGTACTTC
CASSSLAGFQETQYF
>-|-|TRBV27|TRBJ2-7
TGTGCCAGCTGGGGGGAGTCCCCTCACGAGCAGTACTTC
CASWGESPHEQYF
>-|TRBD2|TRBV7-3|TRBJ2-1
TGTGCCAGCAGCTTGGGACTAGCGGACAATGAGCAGTTCTTC
CASSLGLADNEQFF
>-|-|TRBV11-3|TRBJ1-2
TGTGCCAGCAGCTTGAGGACTCATAAGCATGGCTACACCTTC
CASSLRTHKHGYTF
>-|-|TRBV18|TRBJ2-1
TGTGCCAGCTCACCACTCGGGAACTACAATGAGCAGTTCTTC
CASSPLGNYNEQFF
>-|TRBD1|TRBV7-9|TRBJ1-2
TGTGCCAGCAGCTTAGGACAGGGGAATGGCTACACCTTC
CASSLGQGNGYTF
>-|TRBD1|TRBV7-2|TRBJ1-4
TGTGCCAGCAGCTTCGACAGGGCCGCCTACGAAAAACTGTTTTTT
CASSFDRAAYEKLFF
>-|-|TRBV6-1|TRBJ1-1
TGTGCCAGCACTCTACAGGGCTTAAACACTGAAGCTTTCTTT
CASTLQGLNTEAFF
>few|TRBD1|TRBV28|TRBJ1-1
TGTGCCAGCAGTCCCGGGACAGGGATCACTGAAGCTTTCTTT
CASSPGTGITEAFF
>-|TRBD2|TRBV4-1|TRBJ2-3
TGCGCCAGCAGCCAAGGACTAGCGCACACAGATACGCAGTATTTT
CASSQGLAHTDTQYF
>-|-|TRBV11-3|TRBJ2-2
TGTGCCAGCAGCTTAGACCCTAGGACCGGGGAGCTGTTTTTT
CASSLDPRTGELFF
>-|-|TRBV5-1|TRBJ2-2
TGCGCCAGCAGCTTGGAACTAGGCGGGAAGACCGGGGAGCTGTTTTTT
CASSLELGGKTGELFF
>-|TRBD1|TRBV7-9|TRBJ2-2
TGTGCCACCGCCCAAGACAGGGAATCGGACATAGGGGAGCTGTTTTTT
CATAQDRESDIGELFF
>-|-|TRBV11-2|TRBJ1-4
TGTGCCAGCACCGCCGGTGAAAAACTGTTTTTT
CASTAGEKLFF
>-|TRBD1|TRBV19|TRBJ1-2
TGTGCCAGTCAAACAGGGGCTGAGTACGGCTACACCTTC
CASQTGAEYGYTF
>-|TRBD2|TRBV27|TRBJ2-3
TGTGCCAGCAGCGGACTAGCCTACACAGATACGCAGTATTTT
CASSGLAYTDTQYF
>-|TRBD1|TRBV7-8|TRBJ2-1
TGTGCCAGCAGCGCCGAACAGGGGTTGAGCAGCAGCTCCTACAATGAGCAGTTCTTC
CASSAEQGLSSSSYNEQFF
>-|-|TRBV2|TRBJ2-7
TGTGCCAGCAGTGAGAGCGAGCAGTACTTC
CASSESEQYF
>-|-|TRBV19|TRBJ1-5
TGTGCCAGTAGTTCTACCTCATTGCAGCCCCAGCATTTT
CASSSTSLQPQHF
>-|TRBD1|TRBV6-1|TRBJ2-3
TGTGCCAGCAGCGGACAGGGGGCCACAGATACGCAGTATTTT
CASSGQGATDTQYF
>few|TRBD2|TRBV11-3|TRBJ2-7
TGTGCCAGCAGCCCCCCTGGGACTAGCGGGCGCCCCTACGAGCAGTACTTC
CASSPPGTSGRPYEQYF
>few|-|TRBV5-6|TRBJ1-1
TGTGCCAGCAGCTTAGGCAGTAGCATGAACACTGAAGCTTTCTTT
CASSLGSSMNTEAFF
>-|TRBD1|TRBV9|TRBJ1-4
TGTGCCAGCAGCGTAGCCGGACAGGGTGGGGAAAAACTGTTTTTT
CASSVAGQGGEKLFF
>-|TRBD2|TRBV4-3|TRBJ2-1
TGCGCCAGCAGCCACTTATTTTTAGCGGGTTACAATGAGCAGTTCTTC
CASSHLFLAGYNEQFF
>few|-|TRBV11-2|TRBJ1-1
TGTGCCAGCAGCTTAGGGGGAGCAGACACTGAAGCTTTCTTT
CASSLGGADTEAFF
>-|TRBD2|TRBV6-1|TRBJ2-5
TGTGCCAGCAGTGTGGAGGGAGGGCCAGAGACCCAGTACTTC
CASSVEGGPETQYF